Listed below are T cell receptor beta chains from one sample, sequenced in a study of T-cell memory formation after mild COVID-19. TCRdb re-called the 5' RACE reads through MiXCR, storing one row per CDR3 protein. Here the sample spans 250,000 or so distinct CDR3 sequences, roughly 18% being singletons. Input material: PBMCs or a T cell subset sorted from them (not recorded which). Receptors were obtained from a man younger than 30 who had mild COVID-19 (a few samples of this study predate the infection). Cell type and time point are not known. The CDR3 runs from the conserved cysteine through the conserved F or W. A D gene is named only where the DNA matches it firmly. Clone size is given for some rows only: seen once, a few or many times, or a class if the clone is expanded.

CDR3 protein: CSASPQHF
CDR3 DNA: TGCAGTGCTAGCCCACAACACTTC
CDR3 length: 8
D gene: NA
J gene: TRBJ2-5
clone size: NA
V gene: TRBV20-1

CDR3 protein: CATNSRGHETQYF
CDR3 DNA: TGTGCCACAAATAGTAGGGGGCACGAGACCCAGTACTTC
CDR3 length: 13
D gene: TRBD1
J gene: TRBJ2-5
clone size: NA
V gene: TRBV2

CDR3 protein: CASSQLANPGGNEQFF
CDR3 DNA: TGCGCCAGCAGCCAGCTGGCCAACCCGGGGGGCAATGAGCAGTTCTTC
CDR3 length: 16
D gene: TRBD2
J gene: TRBJ2-1
clone size: many
V gene: TRBV5-1

CDR3 protein: CASSLGPLSTLHF
CDR3 DNA: TGTGCCAGCAGCTTAGGCCCCCTCTCCACCCTCCACTTT
CDR3 length: 13
D gene: NA
J gene: TRBJ1-6
clone size: NA
V gene: TRBV11-2

CDR3 protein: CASSQPAGADTQYF
CDR3 DNA: TGTGCCAGCAGCCAACCCGCGGGGGCAGATACGCAGTATTTT
CDR3 length: 14
D gene: TRBD2
J gene: TRBJ2-3
clone size: NA
V gene: TRBV14

CDR3 protein: CASSQGIFNQPQHF
CDR3 DNA: TGTGCCAGCAGCCAAGGGATCTTCAATCAGCCCCAGCATTTT
CDR3 length: 14
D gene: NA
J gene: TRBJ1-5
clone size: NA
V gene: TRBV6-2/TRBV6-3

CDR3 protein: CASSQDEDRSNQPQHF
CDR3 DNA: TGCGCCAGCAGCCAAGATGAGGACAGGTCCAATCAGCCCCAGCATTTT
CDR3 length: 16
D gene: TRBD1
J gene: TRBJ1-5
clone size: NA
V gene: TRBV4-1

CDR3 protein: CASSKWPGWGKLFF
CDR3 DNA: TGTGCCAGCAGTAAATGGCCGGGGTGGGGAAAACTGTTTTTT
CDR3 length: 14
D gene: NA
J gene: TRBJ1-4
clone size: NA
V gene: TRBV12-3/TRBV12-4

CDR3 protein: CASSESAGVTGELFF
CDR3 DNA: TGCGCCAGCAGTGAGTCAGCGGGGGTAACCGGGGAGCTGTTTTTT
CDR3 length: 15
D gene: TRBD2
J gene: TRBJ2-2
clone size: NA
V gene: TRBV10-1

CDR3 protein: CASSSGHPGNTIYF
CDR3 DNA: TGTGCCAGCAGCTCAGGACATCCTGGAAACACCATATATTTT
CDR3 length: 14
D gene: NA
J gene: TRBJ1-3
clone size: NA
V gene: TRBV7-2

CDR3 protein: CASTRGGLDWSTEAFF
CDR3 DNA: TGCGCCAGCACCCGGGGGGGGTTGGATTGGAGCACTGAAGCTTTCTTT
CDR3 length: 16
D gene: NA
J gene: TRBJ1-1
clone size: NA
V gene: TRBV23-1

CDR3 protein: CASSFGGEEQFF
CDR3 DNA: TGTGCCAGCAGCTTTGGGGGGGAAGAGCAGTTCTTC
CDR3 length: 12
D gene: TRBD2
J gene: TRBJ2-1
clone size: NA
V gene: TRBV7-9

CDR3 protein: CASSFTGAWHF
CDR3 DNA: TGTGCCAGCAGCTTTACAGGGGCATGGCATTTT
CDR3 length: 11
D gene: TRBD1
J gene: TRBJ1-5
clone size: NA
V gene: TRBV7-2

CDR3 protein: CSARTSGGTDTQYF
CDR3 DNA: TGCAGTGCTAGGACTAGCGGGGGAACAGATACGCAGTATTTT
CDR3 length: 14
D gene: TRBD2
J gene: TRBJ2-3
clone size: few
V gene: TRBV20-1

CDR3 protein: CASSQMLGVYQETQYF
CDR3 DNA: TGCGCCAGCAGCCAGATGCTAGGGGTTTACCAAGAGACCCAGTACTTC
CDR3 length: 16
D gene: NA
J gene: TRBJ2-5
clone size: NA
V gene: TRBV4-3

CDR3 protein: CASGRGGGEQFF
CDR3 DNA: TGCGCCAGCGGCCGAGGGGGTGGTGAGCAGTTCTTC
CDR3 length: 12
D gene: NA
J gene: TRBJ2-1
clone size: few
V gene: TRBV5-1

CDR3 protein: CASSVGMAKGSTDTQYF
CDR3 DNA: TGTGCCAGCAGCGTAGGGATGGCCAAGGGGAGCACAGATACGCAGTATTTT
CDR3 length: 17
D gene: NA
J gene: TRBJ2-3
clone size: few
V gene: TRBV9

CDR3 protein: CASSQDRAGGPGTQYF
CDR3 DNA: TGTGCCAGCAGCCAAGATAGAGCGGGGGGGCCTGGGACCCAGTACTTC
CDR3 length: 16
D gene: TRBD2
J gene: TRBJ2-5
clone size: few
V gene: TRBV4-2